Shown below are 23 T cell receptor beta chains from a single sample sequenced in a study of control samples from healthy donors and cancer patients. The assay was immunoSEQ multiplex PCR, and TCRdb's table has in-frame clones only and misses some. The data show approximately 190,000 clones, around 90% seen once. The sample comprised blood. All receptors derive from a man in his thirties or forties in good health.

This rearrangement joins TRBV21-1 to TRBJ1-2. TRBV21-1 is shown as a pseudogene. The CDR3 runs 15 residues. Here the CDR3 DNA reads TGTGCCAGCAGGCCTGAGGGGAACAGGAACTATGGCTACACCTTC. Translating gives CASRPEGNRNYGYTF.

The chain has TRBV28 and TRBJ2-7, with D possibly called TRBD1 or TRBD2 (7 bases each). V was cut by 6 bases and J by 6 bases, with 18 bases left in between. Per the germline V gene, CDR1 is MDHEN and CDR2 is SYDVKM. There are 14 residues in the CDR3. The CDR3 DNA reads TGTGCCAGCAGGCAGGGGGGGGGCCGCAGCGAGCAGTACTTC. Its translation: CASRQGGGRSEQYF.

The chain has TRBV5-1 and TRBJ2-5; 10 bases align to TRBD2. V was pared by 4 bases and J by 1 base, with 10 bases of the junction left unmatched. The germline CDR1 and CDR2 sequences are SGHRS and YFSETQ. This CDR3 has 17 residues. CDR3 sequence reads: CASSPTRASGGQETQYF. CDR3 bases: TGCGCCAGCAGCCCGACCCGGGCTAGCGGGGGCCAAGAGACCCAGTACTTC.

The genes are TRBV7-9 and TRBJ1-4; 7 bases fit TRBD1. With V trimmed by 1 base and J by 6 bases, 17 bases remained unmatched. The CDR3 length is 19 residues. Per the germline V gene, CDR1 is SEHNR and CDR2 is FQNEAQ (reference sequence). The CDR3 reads CASSLGWTSTQGVDEKLFF. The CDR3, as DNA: TGTGCCAGCAGCTTAGGCTGGACCAGTACTCAGGGGGTAGATGAAAAACTGTTTTTT.

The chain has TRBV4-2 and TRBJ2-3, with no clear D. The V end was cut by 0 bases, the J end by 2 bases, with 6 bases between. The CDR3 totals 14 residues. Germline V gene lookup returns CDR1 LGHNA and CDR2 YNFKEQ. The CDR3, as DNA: TGTGCCAGCAGCCAAGAGGCGAACACAGATACGCAGTATTTT. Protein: CASSQEANTDTQYF.

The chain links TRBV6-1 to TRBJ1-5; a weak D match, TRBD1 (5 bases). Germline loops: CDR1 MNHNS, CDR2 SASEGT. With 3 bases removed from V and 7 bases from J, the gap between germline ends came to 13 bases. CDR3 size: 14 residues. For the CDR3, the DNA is TGTGCCAGCAGTGAGTGGGGCGCGGGGCAGCCCCAGCATTTT. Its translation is CASSEWGAGQPQHF.

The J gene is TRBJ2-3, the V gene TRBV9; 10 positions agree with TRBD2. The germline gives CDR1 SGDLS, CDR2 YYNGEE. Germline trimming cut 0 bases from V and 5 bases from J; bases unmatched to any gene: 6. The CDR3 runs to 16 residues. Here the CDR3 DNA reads TGTGCCAGCAGCGTAGCTCCAAGCGGGGGGGGAGATACGCAGTATTTT. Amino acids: CASSVAPSGGGDTQYF. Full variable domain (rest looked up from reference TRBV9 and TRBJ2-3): DSGVTQTPKHLITATGQRVTLRCSPRSGDLSVYWYQQSLDQGLQFLIQYYNGEERAKGNILERFSAQQFPDLHSELNLSSLELGDSALYFCASSVAPSGGGDTQYFGPGTRLTVL.

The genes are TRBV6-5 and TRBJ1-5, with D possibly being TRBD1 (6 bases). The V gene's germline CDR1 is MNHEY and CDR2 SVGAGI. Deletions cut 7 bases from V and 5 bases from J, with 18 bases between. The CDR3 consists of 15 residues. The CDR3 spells CASNSWGAVDQPQHF. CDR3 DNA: TGTGCCAGCAATAGTTGGGGGGCCGTTGATCAGCCCCAGCATTTT.

The CDR3 protein is CASSPSGGNTIYF. CDR3 sequence (DNA): TGTGCCAGCAGCCCATCCGGGGGAAACACCATATATTTT. The rearrangement uses TRBV9 and TRBJ1-3; D is unresolved. The germline V gene encodes CDR1 SGDLS and CDR2 YYNGEE. The CDR3 contains 13 residues. V gave up 4 bases and J gave up 4 bases, with 9 bases separating them.

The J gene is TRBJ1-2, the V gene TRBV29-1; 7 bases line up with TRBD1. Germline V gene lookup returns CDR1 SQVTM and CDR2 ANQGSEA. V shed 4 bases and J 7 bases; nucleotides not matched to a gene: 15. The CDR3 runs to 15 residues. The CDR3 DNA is TGCAGCGTTGGTGGGTATGGACAGGCTTCGGGTGGCTACACCTTC. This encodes CSVGGYGQASGGYTF.

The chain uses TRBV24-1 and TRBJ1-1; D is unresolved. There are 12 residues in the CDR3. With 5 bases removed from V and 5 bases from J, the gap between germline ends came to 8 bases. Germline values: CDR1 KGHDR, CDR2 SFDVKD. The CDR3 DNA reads TGTGCCACCAGTGGGGGATGGACTGAAGCTTTCTTT. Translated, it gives CATSGGWTEAFF.

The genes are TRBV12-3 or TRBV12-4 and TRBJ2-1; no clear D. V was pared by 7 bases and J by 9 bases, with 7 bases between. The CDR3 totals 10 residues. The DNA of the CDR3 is TGTGCCAGCAAGGGTCCTGAGCAGTTCTTC. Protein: CASKGPEQFF.

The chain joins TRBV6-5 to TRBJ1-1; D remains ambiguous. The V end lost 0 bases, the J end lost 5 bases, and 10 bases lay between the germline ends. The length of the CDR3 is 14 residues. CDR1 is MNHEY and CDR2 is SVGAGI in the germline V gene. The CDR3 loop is CASSYSARRTEAFF. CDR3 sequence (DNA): TGTGCCAGCAGTTACTCTGCTAGGAGGACTGAAGCTTTCTTT.

In DNA, the CDR3 is TGTGCCAGCAGCACACAGGGTAACAAAAACATTCAGTACTTC. Protein sequence: CASSTQGNKNIQYF. This sequence joins TRBV5-4 and TRBJ2-4, with TRBD1 as a possible D gene (6 bases). Deletions cut 4 bases from V and 3 bases from J, with 11 bases between. The CDR3 runs to 14 residues. Germline V gene data show CDR1 as SGHNT and CDR2 as YYREEE (reference sequence).

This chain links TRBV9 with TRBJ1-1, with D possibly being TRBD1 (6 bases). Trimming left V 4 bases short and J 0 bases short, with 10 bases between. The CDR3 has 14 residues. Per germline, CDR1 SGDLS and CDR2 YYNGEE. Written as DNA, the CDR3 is TGTGCCAGCAGCCCGGGACATTTGAACACTGAAGCTTTCTTT. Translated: CASSPGHLNTEAFF.

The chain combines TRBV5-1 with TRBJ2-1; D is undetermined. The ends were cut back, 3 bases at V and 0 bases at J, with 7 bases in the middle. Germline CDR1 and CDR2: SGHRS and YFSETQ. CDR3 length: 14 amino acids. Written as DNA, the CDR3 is TGCGCCAGCAGCTCCGACATCTCCTACAATGAGCAGTTCTTC. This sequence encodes CASSSDISYNEQFF.

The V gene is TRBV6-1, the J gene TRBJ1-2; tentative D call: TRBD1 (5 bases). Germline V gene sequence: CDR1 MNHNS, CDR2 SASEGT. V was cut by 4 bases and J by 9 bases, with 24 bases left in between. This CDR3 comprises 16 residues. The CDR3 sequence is CASSVLPGTVGISYTF. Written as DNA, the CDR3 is TGTGCCAGCAGTGTCCTCCCCGGGACCGTAGGAATTAGCTACACCTTC.

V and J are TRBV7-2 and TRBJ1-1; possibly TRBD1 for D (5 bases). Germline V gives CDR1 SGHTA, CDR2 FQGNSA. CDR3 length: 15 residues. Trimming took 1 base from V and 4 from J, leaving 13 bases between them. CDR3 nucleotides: TGTGCCAGCAGCTTAGATCCAGGGTGGGCCACTGAAGCTTTCTTT. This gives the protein CASSLDPGWATEAFF.

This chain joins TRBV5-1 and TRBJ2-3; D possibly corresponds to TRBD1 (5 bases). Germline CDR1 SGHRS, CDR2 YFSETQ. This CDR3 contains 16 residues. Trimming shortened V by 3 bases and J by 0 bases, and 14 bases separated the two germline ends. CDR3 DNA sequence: TGCGCCAGCAGCTCCCGAGGCAGGGTGAGCACAGATACGCAGTATTTT. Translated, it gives CASSSRGRVSTDTQYF.

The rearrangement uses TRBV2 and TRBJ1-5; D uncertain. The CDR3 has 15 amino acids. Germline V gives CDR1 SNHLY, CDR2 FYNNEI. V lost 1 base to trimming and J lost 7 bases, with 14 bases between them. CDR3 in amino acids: CASSEDGRAGQPQHF. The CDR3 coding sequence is TGTGCCAGCAGTGAAGACGGGAGGGCCGGGCAGCCCCAGCATTTT.

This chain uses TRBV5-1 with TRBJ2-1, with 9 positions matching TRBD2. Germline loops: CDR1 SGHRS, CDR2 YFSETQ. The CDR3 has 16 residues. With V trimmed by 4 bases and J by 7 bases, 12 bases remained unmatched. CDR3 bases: TGCGCCAGCAGCCTAACTTGGCGGGGGGGCGCAAATGAGCAGTTCTTC. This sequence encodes CASSLTWRGGANEQFF.

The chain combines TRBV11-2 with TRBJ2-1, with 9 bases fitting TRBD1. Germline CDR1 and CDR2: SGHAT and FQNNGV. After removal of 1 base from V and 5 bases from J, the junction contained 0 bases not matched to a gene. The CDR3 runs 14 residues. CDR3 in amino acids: CASSLGTGDNEQFF. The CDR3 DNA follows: TGTGCCAGCAGCTTAGGGACAGGGGACAATGAGCAGTTCTTC.

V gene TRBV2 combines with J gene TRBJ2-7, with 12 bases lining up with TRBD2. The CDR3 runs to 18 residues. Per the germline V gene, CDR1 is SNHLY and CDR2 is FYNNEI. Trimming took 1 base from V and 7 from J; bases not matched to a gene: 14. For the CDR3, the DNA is TGTGCCAGCAGTGAAGGAGGAACACTAGCGGGGGGCCAGGGGGAGCAGTACTTC. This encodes CASSEGGTLAGGQGEQYF.